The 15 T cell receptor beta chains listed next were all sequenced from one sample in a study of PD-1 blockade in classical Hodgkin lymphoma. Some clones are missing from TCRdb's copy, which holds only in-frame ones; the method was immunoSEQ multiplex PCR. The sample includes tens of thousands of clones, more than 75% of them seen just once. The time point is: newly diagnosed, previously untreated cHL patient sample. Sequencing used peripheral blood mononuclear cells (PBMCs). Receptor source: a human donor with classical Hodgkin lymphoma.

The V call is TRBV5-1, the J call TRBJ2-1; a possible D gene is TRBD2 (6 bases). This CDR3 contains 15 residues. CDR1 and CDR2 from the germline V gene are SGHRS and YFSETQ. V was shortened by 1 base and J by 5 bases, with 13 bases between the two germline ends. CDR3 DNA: TGCGCCAGCAGCTTGCGGCTAGCGCGAGACAATGAGCAGTTCTTC. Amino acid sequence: CASSLRLARDNEQFF.

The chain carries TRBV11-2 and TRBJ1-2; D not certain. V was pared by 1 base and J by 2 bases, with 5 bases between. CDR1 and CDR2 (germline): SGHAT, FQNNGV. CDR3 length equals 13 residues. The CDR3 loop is CASSLGQNYGYTF. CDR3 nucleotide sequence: TGTGCCAGCAGCTTAGGGCAAAACTATGGCTACACCTTC.

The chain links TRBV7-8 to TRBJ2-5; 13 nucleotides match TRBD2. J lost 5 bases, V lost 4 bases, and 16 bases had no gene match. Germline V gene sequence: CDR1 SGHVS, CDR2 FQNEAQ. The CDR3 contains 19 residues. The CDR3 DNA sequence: TGTGCCAGCAGCTCAACTACGCGGACTAGCGGGAGAGAGGGGGAGACCCAGTACTTC. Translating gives CASSSTTRTSGREGETQYF.

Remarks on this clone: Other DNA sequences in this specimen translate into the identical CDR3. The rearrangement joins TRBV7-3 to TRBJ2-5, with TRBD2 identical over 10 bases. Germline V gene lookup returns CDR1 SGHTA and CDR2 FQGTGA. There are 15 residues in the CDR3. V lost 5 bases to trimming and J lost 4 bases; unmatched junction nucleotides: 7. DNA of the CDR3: TGTGCCAGCAGCCAAGGGACTAGCGAGGGAGAGACCCAGTACTTC. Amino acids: CASSQGTSEGETQYF.

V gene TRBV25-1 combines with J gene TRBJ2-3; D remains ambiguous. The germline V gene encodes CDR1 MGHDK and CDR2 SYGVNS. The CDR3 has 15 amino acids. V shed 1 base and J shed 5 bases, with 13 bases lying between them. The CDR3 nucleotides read TGTGCCAGCAGTGAATGGCAAGATAGAGGAGATACGCAGTATTTT. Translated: CASSEWQDRGDTQYF.

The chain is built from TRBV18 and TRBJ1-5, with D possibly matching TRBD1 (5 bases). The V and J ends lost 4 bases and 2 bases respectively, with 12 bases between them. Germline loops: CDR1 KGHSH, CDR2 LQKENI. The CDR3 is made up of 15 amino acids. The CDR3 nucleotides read TGTGCCAGCTCACTCCGGGACGTCCGCAATCAGCCCCAGCATTTT. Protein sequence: CASSLRDVRNQPQHF.

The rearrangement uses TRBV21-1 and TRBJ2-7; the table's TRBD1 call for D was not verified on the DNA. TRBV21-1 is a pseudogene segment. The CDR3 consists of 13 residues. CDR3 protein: CASSSPGAGGLYV. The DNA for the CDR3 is TGTGCCAGCAGTTCCCCCGGGGCAGGGGGCCTGTACGTC.

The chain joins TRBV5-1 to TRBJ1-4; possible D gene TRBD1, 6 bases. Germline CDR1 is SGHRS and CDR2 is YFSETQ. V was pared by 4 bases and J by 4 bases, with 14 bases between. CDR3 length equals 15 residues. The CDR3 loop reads CASSPGQSLNEKLFF. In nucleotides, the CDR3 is TGCGCCAGCAGCCCCGGACAGTCTCTTAATGAAAAACTGTTTTTT.

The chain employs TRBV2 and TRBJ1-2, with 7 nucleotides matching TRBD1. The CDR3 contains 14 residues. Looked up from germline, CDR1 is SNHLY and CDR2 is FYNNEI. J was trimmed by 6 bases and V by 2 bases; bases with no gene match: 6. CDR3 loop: CASSEYGQGDGYTF. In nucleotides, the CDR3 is TGTGCCAGCAGTGAATATGGGCAGGGGGATGGCTACACCTTC.

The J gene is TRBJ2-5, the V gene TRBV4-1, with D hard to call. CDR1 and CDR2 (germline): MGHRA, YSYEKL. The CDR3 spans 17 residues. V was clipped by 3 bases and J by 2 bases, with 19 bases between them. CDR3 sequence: CASSHSDVGAGQETQYF. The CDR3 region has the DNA TGCGCCAGCAGCCATAGTGACGTAGGAGCCGGTCAAGAGACCCAGTACTTC.

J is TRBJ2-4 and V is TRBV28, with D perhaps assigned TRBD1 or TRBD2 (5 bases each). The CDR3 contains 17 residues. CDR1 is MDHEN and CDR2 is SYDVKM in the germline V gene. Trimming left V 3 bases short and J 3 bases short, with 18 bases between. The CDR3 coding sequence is TGTGCCAGCAGTTTTACATTGTTTCGGGACGGCAAAAACATTCAGTACTTC. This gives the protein CASSFTLFRDGKNIQYF.

As DNA, the CDR3 is TGTGCCAGCACCCCCTTGGGGAGAGAGGGCACAGATACGCAGTATTTT. This gives the protein CASTPLGREGTDTQYF. V gene TRBV27 combines with J gene TRBJ2-3; a possible D gene is TRBD2 (5 bases). This CDR3 contains 16 residues. The V end was cut by 7 bases, the J end by 1 base, with 18 bases between. CDR1 and CDR2 from the germline V gene are MNHEY and SMNVEV (reference sequence).

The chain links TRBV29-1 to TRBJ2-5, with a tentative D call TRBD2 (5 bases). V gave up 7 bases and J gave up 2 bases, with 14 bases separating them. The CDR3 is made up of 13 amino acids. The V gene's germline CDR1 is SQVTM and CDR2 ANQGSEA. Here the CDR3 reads CSGLSSGQETQYF. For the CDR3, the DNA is TGCAGCGGGTTATCGAGCGGACAAGAGACCCAGTACTTC.

The CDR3 bases are TGCGCCAGCAGCCAAGAGAATACGGACACCGGGGAGCTGTTTTTT. As protein: CASSQENTDTGELFF. V and J are TRBV4-1 and TRBJ2-2; D is unclear. V lost 0 bases and J 3 bases, leaving 8 bases between the germline ends. The CDR3 is made up of 15 amino acids. Germline CDR1 is MGHRA and CDR2 is YSYEKL.

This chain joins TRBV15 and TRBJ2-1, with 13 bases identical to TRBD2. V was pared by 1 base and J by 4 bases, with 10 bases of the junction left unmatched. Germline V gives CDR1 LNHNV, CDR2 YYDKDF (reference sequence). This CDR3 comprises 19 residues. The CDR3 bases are TGTGCCACCAGCAGAGGTGTACTAGCGGGAGGGGGGGTATACAATGAGCAGTTCTTC. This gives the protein CATSRGVLAGGGVYNEQFF.